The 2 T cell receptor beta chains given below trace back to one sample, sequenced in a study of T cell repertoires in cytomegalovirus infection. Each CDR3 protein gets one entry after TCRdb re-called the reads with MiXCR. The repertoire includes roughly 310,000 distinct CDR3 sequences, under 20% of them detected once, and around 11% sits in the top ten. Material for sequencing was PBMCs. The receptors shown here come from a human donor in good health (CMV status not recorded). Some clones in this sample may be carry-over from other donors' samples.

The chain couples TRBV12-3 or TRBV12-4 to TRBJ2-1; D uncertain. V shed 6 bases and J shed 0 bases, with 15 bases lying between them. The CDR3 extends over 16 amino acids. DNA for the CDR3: TGTGCCAGCAGGAACCAGGAACAGAGCTCCTACAATGAGCAGTTCTTC. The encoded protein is CASRNQEQSSYNEQFF.

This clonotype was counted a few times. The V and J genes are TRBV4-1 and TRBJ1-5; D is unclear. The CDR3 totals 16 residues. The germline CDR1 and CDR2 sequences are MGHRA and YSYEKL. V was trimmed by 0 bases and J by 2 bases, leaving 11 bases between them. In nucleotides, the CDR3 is TGCGCCAGCAGCCAAGAAACTGTCCATGGCAATCAGCCCCAGCATTTT. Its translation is CASSQETVHGNQPQHF.